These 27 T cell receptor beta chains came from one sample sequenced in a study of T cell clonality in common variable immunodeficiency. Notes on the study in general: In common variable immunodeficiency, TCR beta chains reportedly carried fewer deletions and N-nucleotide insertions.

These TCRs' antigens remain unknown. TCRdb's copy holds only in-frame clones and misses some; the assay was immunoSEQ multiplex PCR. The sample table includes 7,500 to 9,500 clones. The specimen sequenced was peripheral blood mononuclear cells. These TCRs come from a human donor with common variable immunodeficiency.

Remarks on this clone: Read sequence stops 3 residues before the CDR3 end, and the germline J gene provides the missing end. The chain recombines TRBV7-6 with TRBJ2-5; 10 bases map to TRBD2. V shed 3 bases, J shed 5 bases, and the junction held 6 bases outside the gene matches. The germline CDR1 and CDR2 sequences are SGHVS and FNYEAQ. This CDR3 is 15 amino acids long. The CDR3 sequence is CASSLSGRAGETQYF. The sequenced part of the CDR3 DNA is TGTGCCAGCAGCTTGAGCGGGAGGGCCGGTGAGACC. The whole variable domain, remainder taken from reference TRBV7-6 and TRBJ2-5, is GAGVSQSPRYKVTKRGQDVALRCDPISGHVSLYWYRQALGQGPEFLTYFNYEAQQDKSGLPNDRFSAERPEGSISTLTIQRTEQRDSAMYRCASSLSGRAGETQYFGPGTRLLVL.

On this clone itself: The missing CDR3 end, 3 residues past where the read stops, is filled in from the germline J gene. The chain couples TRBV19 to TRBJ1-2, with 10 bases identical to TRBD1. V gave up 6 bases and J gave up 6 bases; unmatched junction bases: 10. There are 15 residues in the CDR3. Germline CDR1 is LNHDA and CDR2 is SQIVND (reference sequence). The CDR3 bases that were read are TGTGCCAGTAGGGACACCTCCGGGACAGGGGATGGC. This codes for CASRDTSGTGDG. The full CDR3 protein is CASRDTSGTGDGYTF.

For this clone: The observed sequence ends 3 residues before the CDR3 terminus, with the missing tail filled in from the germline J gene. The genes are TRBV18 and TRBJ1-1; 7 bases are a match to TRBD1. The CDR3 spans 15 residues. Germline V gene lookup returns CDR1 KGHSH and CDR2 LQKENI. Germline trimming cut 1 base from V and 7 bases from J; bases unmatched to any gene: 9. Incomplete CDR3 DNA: TGTGCCAGCTCACCACGCCAGGTCCGGGACAGTGAA. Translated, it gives CASSPRQVRDSE. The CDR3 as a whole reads CASSPRQVRDSEAFF.

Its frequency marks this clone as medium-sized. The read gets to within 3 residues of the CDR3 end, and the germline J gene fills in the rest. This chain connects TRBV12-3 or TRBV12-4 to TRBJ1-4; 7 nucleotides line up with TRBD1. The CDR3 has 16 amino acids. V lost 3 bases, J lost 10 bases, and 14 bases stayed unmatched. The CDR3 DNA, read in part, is TGTGCCAGCAGTTTCCGGGACAGTGCTTTGCGGGCAAAA. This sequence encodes CASSFRDSALRAK. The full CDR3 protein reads CASSFRDSALRAKLFF.

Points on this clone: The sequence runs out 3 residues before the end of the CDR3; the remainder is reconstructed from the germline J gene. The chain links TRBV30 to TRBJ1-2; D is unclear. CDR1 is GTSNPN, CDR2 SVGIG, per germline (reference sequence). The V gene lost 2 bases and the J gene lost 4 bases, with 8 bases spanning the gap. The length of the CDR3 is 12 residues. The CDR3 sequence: CAWSQQIYGYTF. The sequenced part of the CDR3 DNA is TGTGCCTGGAGTCAACAGATCTATGGC.

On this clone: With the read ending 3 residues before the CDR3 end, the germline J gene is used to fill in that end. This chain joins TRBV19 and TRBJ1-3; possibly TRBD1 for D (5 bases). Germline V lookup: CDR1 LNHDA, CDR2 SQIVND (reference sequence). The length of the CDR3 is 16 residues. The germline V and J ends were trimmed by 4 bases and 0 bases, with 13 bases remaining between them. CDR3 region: CASSTLDSRSGNTIYF. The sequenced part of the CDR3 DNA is TGTGCCAGTAGTACCCTCGACAGCCGCTCTGGAAACACC.

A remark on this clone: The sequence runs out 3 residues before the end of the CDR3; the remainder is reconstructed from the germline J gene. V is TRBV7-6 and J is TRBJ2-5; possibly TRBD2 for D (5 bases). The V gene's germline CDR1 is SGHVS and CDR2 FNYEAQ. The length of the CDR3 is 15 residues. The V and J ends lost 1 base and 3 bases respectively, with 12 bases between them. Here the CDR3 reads CASSLGGSGEETQYF. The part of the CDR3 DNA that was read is TGTGCCAGCAGCTTAGGGGGATCCGGGGAAGAGACC.

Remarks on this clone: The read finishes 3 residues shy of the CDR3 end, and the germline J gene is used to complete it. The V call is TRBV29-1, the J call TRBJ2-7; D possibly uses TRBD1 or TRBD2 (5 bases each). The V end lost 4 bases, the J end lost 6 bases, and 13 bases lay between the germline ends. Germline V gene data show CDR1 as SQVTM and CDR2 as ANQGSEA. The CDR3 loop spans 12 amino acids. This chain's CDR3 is CSVVLRGAEQYF. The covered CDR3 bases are TGCAGCGTTGTGCTAAGAGGGGCCGAG.

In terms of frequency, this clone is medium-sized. The CDR3 sequence: CASSSSYSNEQFF. The part of the CDR3 DNA that was read is TGTGCCAGCAGCTCTAGCTACAGCAATGAG. The chain combines TRBV7-2 with TRBJ2-1; D is perhaps TRBD2 (5 bases). The read ends 3 residues shy of where the CDR3 ends; the end is completed using the germline J gene. The CDR3 extends over 13 amino acids. Germline V lookup: CDR1 SGHTA, CDR2 FQGNSA. V was cut by 4 bases and J by 6 bases, with 10 bases left in between.

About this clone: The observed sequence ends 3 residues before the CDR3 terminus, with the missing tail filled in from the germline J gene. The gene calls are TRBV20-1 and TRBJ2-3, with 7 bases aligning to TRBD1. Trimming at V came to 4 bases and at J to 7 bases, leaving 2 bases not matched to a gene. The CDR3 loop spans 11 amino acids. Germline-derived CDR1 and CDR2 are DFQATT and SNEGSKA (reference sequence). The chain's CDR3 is CSAMGQYTQYF. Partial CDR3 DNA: TGCAGTGCTATGGGACAGTATACG.

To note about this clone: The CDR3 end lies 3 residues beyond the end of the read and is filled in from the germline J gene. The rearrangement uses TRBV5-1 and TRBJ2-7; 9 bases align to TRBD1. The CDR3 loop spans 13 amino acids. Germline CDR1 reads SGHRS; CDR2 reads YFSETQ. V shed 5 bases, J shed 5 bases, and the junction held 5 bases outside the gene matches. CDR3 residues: CASSSGQGNEQYF. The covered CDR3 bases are TGCGCCAGCAGTTCGGGACAGGGTAACGAG.

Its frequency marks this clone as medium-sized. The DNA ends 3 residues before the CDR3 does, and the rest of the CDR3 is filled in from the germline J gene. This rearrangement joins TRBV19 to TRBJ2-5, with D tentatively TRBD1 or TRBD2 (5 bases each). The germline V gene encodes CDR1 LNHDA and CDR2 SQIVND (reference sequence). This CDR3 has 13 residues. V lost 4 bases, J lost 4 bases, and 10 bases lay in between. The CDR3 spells CASSTAGRETQYF. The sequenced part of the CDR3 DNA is TGTGCCAGTAGTACTGCAGGGAGAGAGACC.

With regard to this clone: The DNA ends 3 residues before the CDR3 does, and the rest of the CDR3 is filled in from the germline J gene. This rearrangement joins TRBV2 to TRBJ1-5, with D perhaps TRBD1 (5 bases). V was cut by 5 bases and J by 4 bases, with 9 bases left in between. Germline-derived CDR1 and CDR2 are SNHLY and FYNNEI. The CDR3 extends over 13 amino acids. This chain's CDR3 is CASSQGNNQPQHF. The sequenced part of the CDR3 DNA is TGTGCCAGCAGTCAGGGAAATAATCAGCCC.

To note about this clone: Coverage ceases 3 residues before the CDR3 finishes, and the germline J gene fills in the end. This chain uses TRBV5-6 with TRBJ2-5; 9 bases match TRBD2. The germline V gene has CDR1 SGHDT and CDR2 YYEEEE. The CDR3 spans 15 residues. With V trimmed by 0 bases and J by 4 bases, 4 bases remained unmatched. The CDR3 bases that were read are TGTGCCAGCAGCTTGGGGCGCGGGGGGGGAGAGACC. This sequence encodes CASSLGRGGGET. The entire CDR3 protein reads CASSLGRGGGETQYF.

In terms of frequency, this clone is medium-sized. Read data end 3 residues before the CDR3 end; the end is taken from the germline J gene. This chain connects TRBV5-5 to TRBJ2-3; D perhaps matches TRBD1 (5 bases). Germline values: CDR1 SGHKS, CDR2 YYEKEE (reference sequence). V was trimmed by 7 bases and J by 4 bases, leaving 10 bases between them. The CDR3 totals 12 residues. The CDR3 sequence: CASLTDADTQYF. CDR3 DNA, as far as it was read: TGTGCCAGCCTGACAGATGCAGATACG.

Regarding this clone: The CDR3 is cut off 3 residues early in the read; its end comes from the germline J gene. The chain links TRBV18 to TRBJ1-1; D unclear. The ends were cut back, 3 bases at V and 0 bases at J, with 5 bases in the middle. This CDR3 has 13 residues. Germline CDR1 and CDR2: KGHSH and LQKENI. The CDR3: CASSPGLNTEAFF. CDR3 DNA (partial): TGTGCCAGCTCACCGGGCCTGAACACTGAA.

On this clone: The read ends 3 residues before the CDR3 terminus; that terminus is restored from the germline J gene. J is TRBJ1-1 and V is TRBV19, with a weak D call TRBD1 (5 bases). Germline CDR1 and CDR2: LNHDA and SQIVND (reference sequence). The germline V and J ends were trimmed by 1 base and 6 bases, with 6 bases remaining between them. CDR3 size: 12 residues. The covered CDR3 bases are TGTGCCAGTAGTATAGCAGGGCCTGAA. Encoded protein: CASSIAGPE. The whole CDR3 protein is CASSIAGPEAFF.

The CDR3 sequence is CASSRLAGGSFTDTQYF. The sequenced part of the CDR3 DNA is TGTGCCAGCAGTCGACTAGCGGGAGGGTCCTTTACAGATACG. This chain joins TRBV2 and TRBJ2-3; 14 bases agree with TRBD2. Read coverage stops 3 residues before the CDR3 terminus; the germline J gene supplies the remainder. The V segment lost 5 bases and the J segment 3 bases; nucleotides outside the gene matches: 7. The CDR3 spans 17 residues. Germline CDR1 is SNHLY and CDR2 is FYNNEI.

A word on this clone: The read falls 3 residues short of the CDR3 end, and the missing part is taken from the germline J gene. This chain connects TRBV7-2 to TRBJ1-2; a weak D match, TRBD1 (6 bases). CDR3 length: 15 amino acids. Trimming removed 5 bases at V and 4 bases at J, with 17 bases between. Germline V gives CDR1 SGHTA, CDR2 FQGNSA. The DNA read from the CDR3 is TGTGCCAGCAGCGTATGGACAGCGAACCGCTATGGC. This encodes CASSVWTANRYG. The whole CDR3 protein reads CASSVWTANRYGYTF.

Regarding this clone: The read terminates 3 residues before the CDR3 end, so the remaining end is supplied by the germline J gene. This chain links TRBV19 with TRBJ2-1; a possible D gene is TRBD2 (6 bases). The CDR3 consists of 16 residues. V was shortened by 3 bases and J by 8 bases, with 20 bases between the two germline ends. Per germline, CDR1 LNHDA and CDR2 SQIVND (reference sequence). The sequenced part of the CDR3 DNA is TGTGCCAGTAGTATGAAGCGGGCTGCTTGGGGCGATGAG. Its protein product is CASSMKRAAWGDE. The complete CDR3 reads CASSMKRAAWGDEQFF.

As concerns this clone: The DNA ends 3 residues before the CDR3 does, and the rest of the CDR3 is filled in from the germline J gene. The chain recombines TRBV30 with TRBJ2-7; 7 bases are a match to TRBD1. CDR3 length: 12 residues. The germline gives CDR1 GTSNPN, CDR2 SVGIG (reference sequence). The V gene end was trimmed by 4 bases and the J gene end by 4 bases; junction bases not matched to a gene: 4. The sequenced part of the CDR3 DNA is TGTGCCTGGAAGGACAGGTGGTACGAG. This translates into CAWKDRWYE. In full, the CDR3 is CAWKDRWYEQYF. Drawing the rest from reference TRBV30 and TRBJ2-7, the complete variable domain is SQTIHQWPATLVQPVGSPLSLECTVEGTSNPNLYWYRQAAGRGLQLLFYSVGIGQISSEVPQNLSASRPQDRQFILSSKKLLLSDSGFYLCAWKDRWYEQYFGPGTRLTVT.

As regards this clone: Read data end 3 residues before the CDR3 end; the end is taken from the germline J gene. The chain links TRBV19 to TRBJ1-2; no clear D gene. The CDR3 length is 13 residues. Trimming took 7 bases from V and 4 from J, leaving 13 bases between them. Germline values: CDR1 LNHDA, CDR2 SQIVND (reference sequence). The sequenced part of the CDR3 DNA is TGTGCCAGTAAGCGGACCCTCGGCTATGGC. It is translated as CASKRTLGYG. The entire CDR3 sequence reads CASKRTLGYGYTF.

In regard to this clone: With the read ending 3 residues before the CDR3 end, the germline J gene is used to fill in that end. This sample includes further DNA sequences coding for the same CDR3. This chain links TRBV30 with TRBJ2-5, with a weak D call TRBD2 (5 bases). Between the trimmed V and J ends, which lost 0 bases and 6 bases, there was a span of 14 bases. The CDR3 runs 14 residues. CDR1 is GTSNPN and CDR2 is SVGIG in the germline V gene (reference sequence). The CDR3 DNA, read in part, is TGTGCCTGGAGTGTAACGAGCGGTGCGAAGACC. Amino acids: CAWSVTSGAKT. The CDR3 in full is CAWSVTSGAKTQYF.

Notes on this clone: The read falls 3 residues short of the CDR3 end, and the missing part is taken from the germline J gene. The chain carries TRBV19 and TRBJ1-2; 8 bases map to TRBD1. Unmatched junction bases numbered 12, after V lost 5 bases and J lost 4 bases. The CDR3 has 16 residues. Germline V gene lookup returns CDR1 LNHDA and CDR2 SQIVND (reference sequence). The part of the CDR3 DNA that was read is TGTGCCAGTAGTCAAGAGGACAGGGTAAGGGCCTATGGC. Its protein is CASSQEDRVRAYG. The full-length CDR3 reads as CASSQEDRVRAYGYTF.

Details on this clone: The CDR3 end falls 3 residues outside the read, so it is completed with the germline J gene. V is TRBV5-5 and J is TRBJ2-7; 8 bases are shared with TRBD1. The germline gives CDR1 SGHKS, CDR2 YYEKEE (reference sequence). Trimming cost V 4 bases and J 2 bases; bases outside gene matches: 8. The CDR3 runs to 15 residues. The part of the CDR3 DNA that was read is TGTGCCAGCAGCGAGGACAGGGCTTACACCTACGAG. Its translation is CASSEDRAYTYE. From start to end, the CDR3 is CASSEDRAYTYEQYF.

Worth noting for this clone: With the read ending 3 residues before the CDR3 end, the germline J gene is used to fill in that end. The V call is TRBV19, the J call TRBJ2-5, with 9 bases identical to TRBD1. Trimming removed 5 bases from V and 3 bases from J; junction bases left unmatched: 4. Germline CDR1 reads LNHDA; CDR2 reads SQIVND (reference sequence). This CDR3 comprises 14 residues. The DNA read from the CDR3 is TGTGCCAGTAGTCTCAGGACAGGGGAAGAGACC. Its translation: CASSLRTGEET. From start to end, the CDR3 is CASSLRTGEETQYF.

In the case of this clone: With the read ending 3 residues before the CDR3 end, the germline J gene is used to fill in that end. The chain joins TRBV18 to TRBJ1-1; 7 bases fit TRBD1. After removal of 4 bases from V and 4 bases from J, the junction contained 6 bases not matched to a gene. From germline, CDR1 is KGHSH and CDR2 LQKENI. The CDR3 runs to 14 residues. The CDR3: CASSLESGGTEAFF. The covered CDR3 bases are TGTGCCAGCTCACTTGAGTCAGGGGGCACTGAA.